This is a list of T cell receptor beta chains from one sample in a study of shared clonotypes between healthy human individuals. The table came from immunoSEQ multiplex PCR; TCRdb's copy has only in-frame clones and leaves some out. The sample includes about a million clones, approximately 68% of them seen just once. The sample consisted of memory CD4+ T cells sorted from blood. These receptors were collected from a man between 18 and 35 years old in good health. Each CDR3 is given without its conserved first and last residue.

j_call: TRBJ1-4; v_call: TRBV6-4; cdr3_aa: ASSPGGPNEKLF
j_call: TRBJ1-2; v_call: TRBV28; cdr3_aa: ASGGTVDGYT
j_call: TRBJ2-3; v_call: TRBV7-2; cdr3_aa: ASSLDGLTQY
j_call: TRBJ2-6; v_call: TRBV5-1; cdr3_aa: ASSPQESRANVLT
j_call: TRBJ1-3; v_call: TRBV9; cdr3_aa: ASSVFDLSSGNTIY
j_call: TRBJ1-1; v_call: TRBV12-1; cdr3_aa: ASSDPGEGNTEAF
j_call: TRBJ1-2; v_call: TRBV5-1; cdr3_aa: ASSFEGISNGYT
j_call: TRBJ1-6; v_call: TRBV19; cdr3_aa: ASSMALREGYNSPLH
j_call: TRBJ2-1; v_call: TRBV7-2; cdr3_aa: ASSLRPSGIGDNEQF
j_call: TRBJ2-2; v_call: TRBV7-2; cdr3_aa: ASSLGGVQNTGELF
j_call: TRBJ1-2; v_call: TRBV25-1; cdr3_aa: ASSRGEGYGYT
j_call: TRBJ1-4; v_call: TRBV5-6; cdr3_aa: ASSLRQEGEKLF
j_call: TRBJ2-7; v_call: TRBV23-1; cdr3_aa: ASSQFRGQGSYEQY
j_call: TRBJ2-3; v_call: TRBV9; cdr3_aa: ASSVVTTSTDTQY
j_call: TRBJ1-2; v_call: TRBV29-1; cdr3_aa: SVESPRLDGYT
j_call: TRBJ2-1; v_call: TRBV4-3; cdr3_aa: ASSQVLSEVQF
j_call: TRBJ2-7; v_call: TRBV6-1; cdr3_aa: ASRTLLGTYEQY
j_call: TRBJ2-2; v_call: TRBV4-1; cdr3_aa: ASSRVGVSGELF
j_call: TRBJ1-2; v_call: TRBV10-3; cdr3_aa: AISDPGLGGSGYT
j_call: TRBJ2-1; v_call: TRBV6-1; cdr3_aa: ASRRDGPQEQF
j_call: TRBJ1-2; v_call: TRBV6-6; cdr3_aa: ASSKRDRESGYGYT
j_call: TRBJ1-6; v_call: TRBV28; cdr3_aa: ASSPAELSYTSPLH
j_call: NA; v_call: TRBV25-1; cdr3_aa: ASKDFNTYEQY
j_call: TRBJ1-1; v_call: TRBV19; cdr3_aa: ASRRDRDTEAF
j_call: TRBJ2-5; v_call: TRBV6-1; cdr3_aa: ASSERGGVARETQY
j_call: TRBJ2-7; v_call: TRBV5-1; cdr3_aa: ASSLATANYEQY
j_call: TRBJ2-5; v_call: TRBV11-2; cdr3_aa: ASSLEIETQY
j_call: TRBJ2-3; v_call: TRBV6-6; cdr3_aa: ASRSPRDRVAGTQY
j_call: TRBJ2-1; v_call: TRBV5-1; cdr3_aa: ASSLEEGYWGNEQF
j_call: TRBJ1-2; v_call: TRBV2; cdr3_aa: ARRNSGGSGYT
j_call: TRBJ2-3; v_call: TRBV2; cdr3_aa: ASSRDVDTQY
j_call: TRBJ1-4; v_call: TRBV27; cdr3_aa: ASSTTTGDGVGKLF